These 14 T cell receptor beta chains originate from one sample sequenced in a study of metastatic and nonmetastatic thyroid tumors. TCRdb re-processed the PCR reads through MiXCR. The repertoire consists of about 25,000 clones, with approximately 20% occurring once and the leading ten covering 4.4%. Among the patients, none had received any treatment before thyroid surgery. The specimen sequenced was adjacent normal tissue. These receptors were obtained from a female donor with papillary thyroid cancer or a benign thyroid nodule (not recorded which). Some clones in this sample may be carry-over from other donors' samples.

This chain links TRBV10-3 with TRBJ1-1; possible D gene TRBD1, 6 bases. The CDR3 extends over 15 amino acids. Per the germline V gene, CDR1 is ENHRY and CDR2 is SYGVKD. V lost 0 bases to trimming and J lost 1 base, with 9 bases between them. In nucleotides, the CDR3 is TGTGCCATCAGTGAGTCACAGGGCCAGAACACTGAAGCTTTCTTT. Protein product: CAISESQGQNTEAFF.

The J gene is TRBJ1-2, the V gene TRBV19, with D uncertain. The V end lost 6 bases, the J end lost 8 bases, and 19 bases lay between the germline ends. Germline CDR1 LNHDA, CDR2 SQIVND (reference sequence). The CDR3 sequence is 14 residues long. CDR3 residues: CASRLQWRAGGYTF. CDR3 sequence (DNA): TGTGCCAGTAGACTCCAGTGGAGGGCGGGAGGCTACACCTTC.

This clone has a count of ten or more. The chain uses TRBV7-2 and TRBJ2-7, with TRBD1 matching 12 bases. There are 16 residues in the CDR3. Germline CDR1 is SGHTA and CDR2 is FQGNSA. V gave up 7 bases and J gave up 3 bases; unmatched junction bases: 10. The CDR3 reads CASKPGQGAAVYEQYF. DNA for the CDR3: TGTGCCAGCAAACCGGGACAGGGGGCGGCAGTCTACGAGCAGTACTTC. Full variable domain (remainder filled in from reference TRBV7-2 and TRBJ2-7): GAGVSQSPSNKVTEKGKDVELRCDPISGHTALYWYRQSLGQGLEFLIYFQGNSAPDKSGLPSDRFSAERTGGSVSTLTIQRTQQEDSAVYLCASKPGQGAAVYEQYFGPGTRLTVT.

The sample holds many counts of this clone. The chain uses TRBV2 and TRBJ2-5; the D is unclear. Trimming stripped 7 bases from V and 4 bases from J, with 7 bases between. The CDR3 has 11 residues. Germline V gene sequence: CDR1 SNHLY, CDR2 FYNNEI. CDR3 protein: CASKLGETQYF. The CDR3 bases are TGTGCCAGCAAGCTCGGAGAGACCCAGTACTTC. The full variable domain, its missing parts supplied by reference TRBV2 and TRBJ2-5, is EPEVTQTPSHQVTQMGQEVILRCVPISNHLYFYWYRQILGQKVEFLVSFYNNEISEKSEIFDDQFSVERPDGSNFTLKIRSTKLEDSAMYFCASKLGETQYFGPGTRLLVL.

This clone was observed at least ten times. The chain has TRBV11-2 and TRBJ2-2; TRBD1 matches at 8 bases. Germline loops: CDR1 SGHAT, CDR2 FQNNGV. The CDR3 runs to 14 residues. V lost 7 bases and J lost 5; bases outside the gene matches: 6. Here the CDR3 DNA reads TGTGCCAGCACCGAGACAGGGGTGACCGGGGAGCTGTTTTTT. Amino acids: CASTETGVTGELFF.

This chain connects TRBV11-2 to TRBJ2-7, with TRBD1 identical over 9 bases. Germline V gene data show CDR1 as SGHAT and CDR2 as FQNNGV. The CDR3 spans 14 residues. Losses at the gene ends were 5 bases for V and 3 bases for J; bases not matched to a gene: 5. The CDR3 sequence is CASSPAGQGYEQYF. The CDR3 nucleotides are TGTGCCAGCAGCCCAGCGGGACAGGGCTACGAGCAGTACTTC.

In this sample, this clone turned up many times. This sequence joins TRBV20-1 and TRBJ1-5; TRBD1 is a possible D gene (5 bases). Trimming took off 5 bases at V and 2 bases at J, with 13 bases between the two ends. The CDR3 spans 14 residues. The germline gives CDR1 DFQATT, CDR2 SNEGSKA (reference sequence). The CDR3 region is CSASRETGNQPQHF. The CDR3 DNA reads as TGCAGTGCTTCCAGGGAAACGGGCAATCAGCCCCAGCATTTT.

On this clone itself: A read error may account for a junction end that differs from germline. This rearrangement joins TRBV28 to TRBJ1-1, with D unresolved. CDR3 length: 13 amino acids. In germline, CDR1 is MDHEN, CDR2 SYDVKM. The CDR3 sequence is CASSILCDTEAFF. Written as DNA, the CDR3 is TGTGCCAGCAGTATACTCTGTGACACTGAGGCTTTCTTT.

This clone was counted at least ten times. CDR3: CASSARTSGSFYEQYF. The CDR3 region has the DNA TGTGCCAGCAGCGCACGGACTAGCGGGAGTTTCTACGAGCAGTACTTC. The chain employs TRBV5-4 and TRBJ2-7, with 13 bases identical to TRBD2. Germline CDR1 reads SGHNT; CDR2 reads YYREEE (reference sequence). J gave up 3 bases and V 4 bases, and 7 bases lay outside the gene matches. There are 16 residues in the CDR3.

Comment on this clone: A read error may be the cause here, since a much bigger clone is one base away. This chain joins TRBV11-2 and TRBJ2-3; no clear D gene. From germline, CDR1 is SGHAT and CDR2 FQNNGV. V lost 1 base, J lost 1 base, and 12 bases lay in between. The CDR3 contains 16 residues. In DNA, the CDR3 is TGTGCCAGCAGCTTAGTGGTTATAACGGGCACAGATACGCAGTATTTT. It translates to CASSLVVITGTDTQYF.

The chain carries TRBV4-1 and TRBJ2-7; D might be TRBD2 (6 bases). The CDR3 totals 14 residues. In germline, CDR1 is MGHRA, CDR2 YSYEKL. Trimming removed 5 bases from V and 0 bases from J, with 11 bases in between. CDR3 amino acids: CASSTSRSSYEQYF. CDR3 coding DNA: TGCGCCAGCAGCACTAGCAGGAGCTCCTACGAGCAGTACTTC.

This clone was seen only a few times. The CDR3 nucleotides read TGTGCCAGCAGTGAAGCAGGGGTTGAGAACACTGAAGCTTTCTTT. Amino acid sequence: CASSEAGVENTEAFF. The J gene is TRBJ1-1, the V gene TRBV2; the D gene is possibly TRBD1 (5 bases). Germline V lookup: CDR1 SNHLY, CDR2 FYNNEI. CDR3 size: 15 residues. The ends were cut back, 0 bases at V and 1 base at J, with 9 bases in the middle.

This clone was counted ten times or more. J is TRBJ1-5 and V is TRBV18; 7 bases are a match to TRBD1. Germline loops: CDR1 KGHSH, CDR2 LQKENI. Unmatched junction bases numbered 2, after V lost 2 bases and J lost 4 bases. CDR3 length: 14 residues. CDR3 loop: CASSPAGQNQPQHF. CDR3 DNA sequence: TGTGCCAGCTCACCAGCGGGACAGAATCAGCCCCAGCATTTT. The variable domain in full, with the rest retrieved from reference TRBV18 and TRBJ1-5, is NAGVMQNPRHLVRRRGQEARLRCSPMKGHSHVYWYRQLPEEGLKFMVYLQKENIIDESGMPKERFSAEFPKEGPSILRIQQVVRGDSAAYFCASSPAGQNQPQHFGDGTRLSIL.

The table lists this clone with a few counts. The gene calls are TRBV19 and TRBJ2-1, with 7 positions matching TRBD2. The CDR3 runs to 13 residues. V lost 6 bases and J lost 9; bases outside the gene matches: 8. Germline V lookup: CDR1 LNHDA, CDR2 SQIVND (reference sequence). CDR3 residues: CASRVGLDGEQFF. As DNA, the CDR3 is TGTGCCAGTAGGGTAGGACTAGATGGTGAGCAGTTCTTC. Drawing the rest from reference TRBV19 and TRBJ2-1, the complete variable domain is DGGITQSPKYLFRKEGQNVTLSCEQNLNHDAMYWYRQDPGQGLRLIYYSQIVNDFQKGDIAEGYSVSREKKESFPLTVTSAQKNPTAFYLCASRVGLDGEQFFGPGTRLTVL.